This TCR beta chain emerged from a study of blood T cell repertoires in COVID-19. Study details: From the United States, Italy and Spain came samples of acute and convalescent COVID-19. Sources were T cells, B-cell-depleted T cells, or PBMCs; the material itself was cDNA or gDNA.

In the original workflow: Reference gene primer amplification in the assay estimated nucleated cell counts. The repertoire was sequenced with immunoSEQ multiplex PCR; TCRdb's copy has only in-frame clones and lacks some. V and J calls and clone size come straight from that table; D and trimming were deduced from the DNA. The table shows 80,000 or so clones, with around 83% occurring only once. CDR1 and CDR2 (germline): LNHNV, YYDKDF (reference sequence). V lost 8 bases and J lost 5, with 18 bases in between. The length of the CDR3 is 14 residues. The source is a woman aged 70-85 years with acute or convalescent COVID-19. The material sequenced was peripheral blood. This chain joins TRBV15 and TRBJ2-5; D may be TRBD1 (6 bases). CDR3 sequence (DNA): TGTGCCACCTCACCCTTGGGGGCTGGGGAGACCCAGTACTTC. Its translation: CATSPLGAGETQYF.